This T cell receptor beta chain was recorded in a study of Graves' ophthalmopathy and Graves' hyperthyroidism. The wider study: Being free of ophthalmopathy for 18 months of follow-up defined stable hyperthyroidism.

This clonotype has a count of ten or more. Its antigen is still unknown. Clinical symptoms, serum thyroxine, TRAb, thyroid ultrasound and orbital computed tomography formed the basis of diagnosis. Trimming stripped 5 bases from V and 7 bases from J, with 11 bases between. Germline values: CDR1 SGHAT, CDR2 FQNNGV. This CDR3 contains 12 residues. Study-wide points: The majority of expanded thyroid clonotypes above 0.001 frequency also occurred in blood.

The sequenced template was RNA, covering the TCR beta CDR3 region. Second-round multiplex PCR followed a first-round RT-PCR using HTBI primers. TCRdb analysed the multiplex PCR reads with MiXCR anew, one entry per CDR3 protein. The sample yields around 1.1 million distinct CDR3 sequences, approximately 35% seen once. The specimen was peripheral blood or thyroid tissue (not recorded which). The chain joins TRBV11-2 to TRBJ1-1; D gene unclear. This receptor was identified in an adult man with Graves' hyperthyroidism. In DNA form, the CDR3 reads TGTGCCAGCAGCAAACAACTATTTGAAGCTTTCTTT. It is translated as CASSKQLFEAFF.